This T cell receptor (beta chain) is drawn from a study of OX40 agonist ivuxolimab in advanced cancers. Notes on the study in general: CD8+ T cells were the subset that, on average, had more expanded clones than CD4+. Among the nonresponders, some also had low normalized T-cell clonal expansion.

Blood got drawn at baseline, again on cycle 4 day 1, and then on cycle 7 day 1. Trimming removed 5 bases from V and 3 bases from J; junction bases left unmatched: 6. The germline gives CDR1 MNHNY, CDR2 SVGAGI (reference sequence). The length of the CDR3 is 14 residues. This clone has just one count. Its antigen is still unknown. The table came from immunoSEQ multiplex PCR; TCRdb's copy has only in-frame clones and leaves some out. The sample has approximately 70,000 clones, about nine tenths seen once; the top ten hold around 0.51%. The V gene is TRBV6-6, the J gene TRBJ1-2, with 7 bases aligning to TRBD1. This material consisted of CD4+ or CD8+ T cells sorted from blood, taken in a trial of the OX40 agonist ivuxolimab. This sequence was found in an adult with an advanced solid tumor such as melanoma, head and neck, liver or kidney cancer. The CDR3, as DNA: TGTGCCAGCAGTCGAGGGGGCTCGGACTATGGCTACACCTTC. It yields the protein CASSRGGSDYGYTF.